These T cell receptor beta chains were read from a single sample in a study of blood T cell repertoires in COVID-19. Sequencing used immunoSEQ multiplex PCR; TCRdb keeps in-frame clones, though not all of them. The data contain around 72,000 clones, roughly 80% of them singletons. Sequencing used peripheral blood. The receptor set was obtained from a woman older than 75 with acute or convalescent COVID-19. The CDR3 runs from the conserved cysteine through the conserved F or W. The D gene is left open where the match is weak. The size of a clone is reported for some rows only, either as once, few or many, or as a class for expanded clones.

J gene: TRBJ2-7; clone size: -; CDR3 length: 16; D gene: TRBD1; V gene: TRBV19; CDR3 protein: CASSIWKGTGVHEQYF; CDR3 DNA: TGTGCCAGTAGTATATGGAAGGGGACAGGGGTCCACGAGCAGTACTTC
J gene: TRBJ2-7; clone size: -; CDR3 length: 11; D gene: -; V gene: TRBV5-1; CDR3 protein: CASTLEDEQYF; CDR3 DNA: TGCGCCAGCACTCTGGAGGACGAGCAGTACTTC
J gene: TRBJ2-7; clone size: -; CDR3 length: 13; D gene: -; V gene: TRBV6-5; CDR3 protein: CASSRQNSYEQYF; CDR3 DNA: TGTGCCAGCAGTCGACAAAACTCCTACGAGCAGTACTTC
J gene: TRBJ1-4; clone size: many; CDR3 length: 12; D gene: -; V gene: TRBV10-3; CDR3 protein: CAISAGEEKLFF; CDR3 DNA: TGTGCCATCAGCGCAGGGGAGGAAAAACTGTTTTTT
J gene: TRBJ2-3; clone size: few; CDR3 length: 13; D gene: -; V gene: TRBV30; CDR3 protein: CAWSVGHSDTQYF; CDR3 DNA: TGTGCCTGGAGTGTAGGACATTCGGATACGCAGTATTTT
J gene: TRBJ1-1; clone size: -; CDR3 length: 16; D gene: TRBD1; V gene: TRBV19; CDR3 protein: CASKKGQLALNTEAFF; CDR3 DNA: TGTGCCAGTAAAAAGGGACAGTTGGCCTTGAACACTGAAGCTTTCTTT
J gene: TRBJ1-4; clone size: few; CDR3 length: 12; D gene: -; V gene: TRBV19; CDR3 protein: CASSIEARTVLF; CDR3 DNA: TGTGCCAGTAGTATTGAGGCCCGTACGGTGCTTTTT
J gene: TRBJ1-3; clone size: -; CDR3 length: 11; D gene: -; V gene: TRBV25-1; CDR3 protein: CASSPGDTIYF; CDR3 DNA: TGTGCCAGCAGTCCCGGAGACACCATATATTTT
J gene: TRBJ2-2; clone size: -; CDR3 length: 16; D gene: -; V gene: TRBV7-9; CDR3 protein: CASSLFRRGRTGELFF; CDR3 DNA: TGTGCCAGCAGCCTGTTCAGGAGGGGACGCACCGGGGAGCTGTTTTTT
J gene: TRBJ2-5; clone size: -; CDR3 length: 15; D gene: TRBD2; V gene: TRBV5-8; CDR3 protein: CASSLAGGLQETQYF; CDR3 DNA: TGTGCCAGCAGCTTAGCGGGGGGGCTCCAAGAGACCCAGTACTTC
J gene: TRBJ2-3; clone size: once; CDR3 length: 14; D gene: TRBD1; V gene: TRBV12-5; CDR3 protein: CASGDRDRTDTQYF; CDR3 DNA: TGTGCTAGTGGCGACAGGGATCGCACAGATACGCAGTATTTT
J gene: TRBJ1-4; clone size: -; CDR3 length: 13; D gene: TRBD1; V gene: TRBV5-1; CDR3 protein: CASSPTGPEKLFF; CDR3 DNA: TGCGCCAGCAGCCCGACAGGGCCTGAAAAACTGTTTTTT
J gene: TRBJ2-5; clone size: -; CDR3 length: 14; D gene: -; V gene: TRBV9; CDR3 protein: CASSVGQTQETQYF; CDR3 DNA: TGTGCCAGCAGCGTAGGACAGACCCAAGAGACCCAGTACTTC
J gene: TRBJ1-1; clone size: -; CDR3 length: 15; D gene: -; V gene: TRBV27; CDR3 protein: CASSFRGHSNTEAFF; CDR3 DNA: TGTGCCAGCAGTTTTCGCGGACACTCGAACACTGAAGCTTTCTTT
J gene: TRBJ2-5; clone size: -; CDR3 length: 15; D gene: TRBD1; V gene: TRBV6-5; CDR3 protein: CASSRDRDAQETQYF; CDR3 DNA: TGTGCCAGCAGCCGGGACAGAGATGCCCAAGAGACCCAGTACTTC